The 16 T cell receptor beta chains listed next were all sequenced from one sample in a study of human T cells and chemical hapten exposure. Unfractionated whole blood was the source of the extracted total RNA. TCRdb independently ran MiXCR on the 5' RACE reads; one entry per CDR3 protein. The data show fewer than 150,000 distinct CDR3 sequences, around 20% seen once. These receptors came from a human donor in good health.

The chain carries TRBV15 and TRBJ2-3, with D perhaps being TRBD1 or TRBD2 (5 bases each). This CDR3 has 17 amino acids. The germline V gene encodes CDR1 LNHNV and CDR2 YYDKDF (reference sequence). V lost 0 bases and J 2 bases, leaving 15 bases between the germline ends. CDR3: CATSRETPGPFTDTQYF. Written as DNA, the CDR3 is TGTGCCACCAGCAGAGAAACACCGGGACCATTCACAGATACGCAGTATTTT.

This clonotype has just a few counts. The chain has TRBV7-2 and TRBJ2-7; 7 bases map to TRBD1. CDR3 length: 14 amino acids. The junction had 8 bases not matched to a gene; V was cut back by 4 bases and J by 5 bases. Germline-derived CDR1 and CDR2 are SGHTA and FQGNSA. The CDR3 spells CASSSRQGPHEQYF. For the CDR3, the DNA is TGTGCCAGCAGCTCCAGACAGGGTCCCCACGAGCAGTACTTC.

The genes are TRBV25-1 and TRBJ1-2; D gene unclear. From germline, CDR1 is MGHDK and CDR2 SYGVNS. CDR3 length: 12 amino acids. V dropped 3 bases and J dropped 5 bases, with 7 bases sitting between them. CDR3: CASSDPRYGYTF. DNA of the CDR3: TGTGCCAGCAGTGACCCACGATATGGCTACACCTTC.

The chain recombines TRBV29-1 with TRBJ1-2; D perhaps matches TRBD1 (5 bases). Germline CDR1 and CDR2: SQVTM and ANQGSEA. This CDR3 is 12 amino acids long. V lost 3 bases and J lost 4, with 9 bases in between. The CDR3 DNA follows: TGCAGCGTTGATGGGGGAACCTATGGCTACACCTTC. This gives the protein CSVDGGTYGYTF.

This clonotype was seen at least ten times. The rearrangement joins TRBV4-1 to TRBJ2-3; 13 bases agree with TRBD2. The V gene end was trimmed by 2 bases and the J gene end by 0 bases; junction bases not matched to a gene: 14. The CDR3 is 21 amino acids. CDR1 and CDR2 from the germline V gene are MGHRA and YSYEKL. The CDR3, as DNA: TGCGCCAGCAGCCAACCCCGACTAGCGGGAGGCCAAAAATCTAGCACAGATACGCAGTATTTT. Its translation: CASSQPRLAGGQKSSTDTQYF.

This clonotype appeared a few times. The chain recombines TRBV27 with TRBJ2-1; 12 bases align to TRBD2. Germline trimming cut 6 bases from V and 10 bases from J; bases unmatched to any gene: 7. Germline-derived CDR1 and CDR2 are MNHEY and SMNVEV (reference sequence). This CDR3 is 14 amino acids long. The CDR3 DNA reads TGTGCCAGCAGAGCTAGCGGGAGGGTTCAAGAGCAGTTCTTC. It translates to CASRASGRVQEQFF.

The chain recombines TRBV29-1 with TRBJ1-2; D remains ambiguous. The ends were cut back, 1 base at V and 6 bases at J, with 15 bases in the middle. This CDR3 comprises 14 residues. The germline V gene encodes CDR1 SQVTM and CDR2 ANQGSEA. This CDR3 is CSVEGEWERDGYTF. For the CDR3, the DNA is TGCAGCGTTGAAGGGGAGTGGGAAAGGGATGGCTACACCTTC.

This chain joins TRBV27 and TRBJ2-4; the D is unclear. The length of the CDR3 is 18 residues. Deletions cut 4 bases from V and 0 bases from J, with 19 bases between. Germline-derived CDR1 and CDR2 are MNHEY and SMNVEV (reference sequence). The CDR3 DNA follows: TGTGCCAGCAGTTCCCCCCTGTCCGGCAGTTTAGCCAAAAACATTCAGTACTTC. Translated, it gives CASSSPLSGSLAKNIQYF.

This clonotype was found a few times. V is TRBV20-1 and J is TRBJ1-1; D gene uncertain. V lost 0 bases, J lost 0 bases, and 5 bases lay in between. The CDR3 totals 13 residues. The V gene's germline CDR1 is DFQATT and CDR2 SNEGSKA (reference sequence). CDR3 amino acids: CSARDRVNTEAFF. The CDR3 region has the DNA TGCAGTGCTAGAGATCGAGTGAACACTGAAGCTTTCTTT.

The rearrangement links TRBV20-1 to TRBJ2-7, with 7 bases fitting TRBD2. From germline, CDR1 is DFQATT and CDR2 SNEGSKA (reference sequence). The CDR3 length is 16 residues. With 5 bases clipped from V and 0 bases from J, the junction kept 13 bases outside the gene matches. The CDR3 sequence is CSAPTQALASSYEQYF. As DNA, the CDR3 is TGCAGTGCTCCCACCCAGGCACTAGCGTCCTCCTACGAGCAGTACTTC.

This clonotype appeared a few times. The CDR3 is CASTLGIRGYGYTF. Here the CDR3 DNA reads TGTGCCAGCACCCTAGGGATACGAGGCTATGGCTACACCTTC. This chain connects TRBV28 to TRBJ1-2; D uncertain. The V end was cut by 7 bases, the J end by 4 bases, with 16 bases between. The germline V gene encodes CDR1 MDHEN and CDR2 SYDVKM. The CDR3 sequence is 14 residues long.

This clonotype was observed a handful of times. The chain has TRBV9 and TRBJ2-3, with D uncertain. The germline gives CDR1 SGDLS, CDR2 YYNGEE. Trimming removed 4 bases from V and 2 bases from J, with 17 bases in between. This CDR3 spans 16 amino acids. The CDR3: CASSTRPSVFTDTQYF. CDR3 sequence (DNA): TGTGCCAGCAGCACCCGGCCCAGCGTATTCACAGATACGCAGTATTTT.

The J gene is TRBJ2-2, the V gene TRBV2; possibly TRBD1 for D (5 bases). CDR1 and CDR2 (germline): SNHLY, FYNNEI. The CDR3 totals 14 residues. The germline V and J ends were trimmed by 6 bases and 5 bases, with 13 bases remaining between them. The CDR3 loop reads CASRIGHDTGELFF. The CDR3 DNA reads as TGTGCCAGCAGGATAGGACATGATACCGGGGAGCTGTTTTTT.

This clonotype was seen a handful of times. The V and J genes are TRBV30 and TRBJ1-5; 7 bases are shared with TRBD1. The CDR3 spans 16 residues. Unmatched junction bases numbered 14, after V lost 2 bases and J lost 7 bases. In germline, CDR1 is GTSNPN, CDR2 SVGIG (reference sequence). The CDR3 coding sequence is TGTGCCTGGAGTCCCGACCGGGGGACAGCAAGGCAGCCCCAGCATTTT. It codes for CAWSPDRGTARQPQHF. Variable domain in full (rest from reference TRBV30 and TRBJ1-5): SQTIHQWPATLVQPVGSPLSLECTVEGTSNPNLYWYRQAAGRGLQLLFYSVGIGQISSEVPQNLSASRPQDRQFILSSKKLLLSDSGFYLCAWSPDRGTARQPQHFGDGTRLSIL.

A few counts support this clonotype. CDR3 bases: TGTGCCAGCACCCGACCGGGACCCTACGAGCAGTACTTC. Its protein is CASTRPGPYEQYF. The gene calls are TRBV13 and TRBJ2-7; D could derive from TRBD1 or TRBD2 (5 bases each). The CDR3 extends over 13 amino acids. V lost 7 bases to trimming and J lost 2 bases, with 12 bases between them. Germline V gene data show CDR1 as PRHDT and CDR2 as FYEKMQ (reference sequence).

A few counts support this clonotype. The V gene is TRBV29-1, the J gene TRBJ2-3, with D possibly matching TRBD1 (7 bases). Germline V gene lookup returns CDR1 SQVTM and CDR2 ANQGSEA. The CDR3 is 13 residues long. The V and J ends lost 1 base and 6 bases respectively, with 11 bases between them. CDR3 residues: CSVEGGTADTQYF. In DNA form, the CDR3 reads TGCAGCGTTGAAGGCGGGACAGCCGATACGCAGTATTTT.